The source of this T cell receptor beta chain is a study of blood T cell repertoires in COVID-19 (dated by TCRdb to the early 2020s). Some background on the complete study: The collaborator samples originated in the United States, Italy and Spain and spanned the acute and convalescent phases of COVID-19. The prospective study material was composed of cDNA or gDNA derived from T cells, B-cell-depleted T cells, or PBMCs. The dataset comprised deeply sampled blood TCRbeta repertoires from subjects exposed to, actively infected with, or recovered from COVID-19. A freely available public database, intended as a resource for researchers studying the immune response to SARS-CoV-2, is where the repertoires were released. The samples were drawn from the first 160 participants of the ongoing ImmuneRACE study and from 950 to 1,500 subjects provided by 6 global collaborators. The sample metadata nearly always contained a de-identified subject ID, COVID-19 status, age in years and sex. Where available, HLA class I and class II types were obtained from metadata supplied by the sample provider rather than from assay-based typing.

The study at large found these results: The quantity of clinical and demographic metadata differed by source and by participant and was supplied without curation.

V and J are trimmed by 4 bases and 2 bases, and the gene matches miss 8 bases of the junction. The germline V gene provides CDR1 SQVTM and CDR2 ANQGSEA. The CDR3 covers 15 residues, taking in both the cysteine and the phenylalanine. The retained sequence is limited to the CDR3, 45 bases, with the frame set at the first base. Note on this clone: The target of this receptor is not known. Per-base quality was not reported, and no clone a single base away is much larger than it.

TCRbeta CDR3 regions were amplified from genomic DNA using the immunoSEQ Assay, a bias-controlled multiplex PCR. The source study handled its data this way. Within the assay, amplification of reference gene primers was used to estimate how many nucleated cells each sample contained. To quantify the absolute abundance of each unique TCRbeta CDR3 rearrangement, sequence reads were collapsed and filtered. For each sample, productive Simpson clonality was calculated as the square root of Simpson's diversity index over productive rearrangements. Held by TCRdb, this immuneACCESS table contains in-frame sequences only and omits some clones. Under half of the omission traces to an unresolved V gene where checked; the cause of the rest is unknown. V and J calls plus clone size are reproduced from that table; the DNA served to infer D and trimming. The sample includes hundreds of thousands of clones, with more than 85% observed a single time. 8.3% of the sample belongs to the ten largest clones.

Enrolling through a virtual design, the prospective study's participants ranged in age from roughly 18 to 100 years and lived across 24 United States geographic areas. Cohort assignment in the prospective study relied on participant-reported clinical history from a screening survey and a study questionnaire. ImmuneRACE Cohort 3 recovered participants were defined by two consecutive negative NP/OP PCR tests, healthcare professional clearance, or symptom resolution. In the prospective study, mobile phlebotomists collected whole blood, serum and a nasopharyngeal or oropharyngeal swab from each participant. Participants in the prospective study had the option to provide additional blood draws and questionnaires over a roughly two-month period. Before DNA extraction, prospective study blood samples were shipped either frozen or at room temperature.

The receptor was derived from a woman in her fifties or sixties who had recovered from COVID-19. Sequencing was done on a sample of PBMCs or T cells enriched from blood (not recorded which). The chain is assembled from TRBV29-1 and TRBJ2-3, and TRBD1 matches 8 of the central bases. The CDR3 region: CSVGATGAATDTQYF. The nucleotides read TGCAGCGTTGGCGCGACAGGGGCAGCCACAGATACGCAGTATTTT.